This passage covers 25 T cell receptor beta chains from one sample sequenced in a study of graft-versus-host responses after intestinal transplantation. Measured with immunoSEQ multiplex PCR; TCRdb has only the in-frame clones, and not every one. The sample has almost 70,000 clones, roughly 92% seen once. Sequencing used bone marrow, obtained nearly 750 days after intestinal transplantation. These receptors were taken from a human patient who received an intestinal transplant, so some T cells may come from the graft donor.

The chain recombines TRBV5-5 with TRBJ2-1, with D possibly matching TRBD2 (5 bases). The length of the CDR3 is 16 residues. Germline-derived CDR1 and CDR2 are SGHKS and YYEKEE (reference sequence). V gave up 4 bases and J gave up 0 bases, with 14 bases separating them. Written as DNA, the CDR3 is TGTGCCAGCAGCCCGAACCCCGAGGGCTCCTACAATGAGCAGTTCTTC. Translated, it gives CASSPNPEGSYNEQFF.

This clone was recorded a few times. The CDR3 DNA sequence: TGTGCCAGCAGTTCCCCGGGACAGGGCTACGAGCAGTACTTC. As protein: CASSSPGQGYEQYF. The chain has TRBV27 and TRBJ2-7; 9 positions match TRBD1. The germline gives CDR1 MNHEY, CDR2 SMNVEV (reference sequence). The CDR3 totals 14 residues. V lost 4 bases, J lost 3 bases, and 4 bases stayed unmatched.

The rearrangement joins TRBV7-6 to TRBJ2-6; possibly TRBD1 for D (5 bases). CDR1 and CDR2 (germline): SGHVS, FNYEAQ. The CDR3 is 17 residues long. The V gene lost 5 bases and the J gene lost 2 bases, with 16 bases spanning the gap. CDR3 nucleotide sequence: TGTGCCAGCAGCCGCACCTTACAAGGGGCTGGGGCCAACGTCCTGACTTTC. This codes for CASSRTLQGAGANVLTF. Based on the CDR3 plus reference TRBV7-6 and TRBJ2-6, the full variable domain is GAGVSQSPRYKVTKRGQDVALRCDPISGHVSLYWYRQALGQGPEFLTYFNYEAQQDKSGLPNDRFSAERPEGSISTLTIQRTEQRDSAMYRCASSRTLQGAGANVLTFGAGSRLTVL.

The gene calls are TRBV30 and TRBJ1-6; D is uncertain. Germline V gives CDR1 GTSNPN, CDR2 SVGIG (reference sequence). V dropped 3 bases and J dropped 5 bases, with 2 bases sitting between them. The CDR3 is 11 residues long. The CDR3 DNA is TGTGCCTGGAGGAATAATTCACCCCTCCACTTT. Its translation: CAWRNNSPLHF.

CDR3 loop: CASKVRGSGQDTQYF. In nucleotides, the CDR3 is TGTGCCAGCAAAGTACGCGGGAGTGGGCAAGATACGCAGTATTTT. The genes are TRBV28 and TRBJ2-3; 7 nucleotides line up with TRBD2. Germline CDR1 reads MDHEN; CDR2 reads SYDVKM. The CDR3 covers 15 residues. Germline trimming cut 7 bases from V and 5 bases from J; bases unmatched to any gene: 12.

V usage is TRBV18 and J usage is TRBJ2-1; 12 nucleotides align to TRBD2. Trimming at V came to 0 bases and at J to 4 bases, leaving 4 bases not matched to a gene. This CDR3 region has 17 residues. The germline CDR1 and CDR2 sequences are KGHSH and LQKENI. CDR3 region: CASSPPLAGGPYNEQFF. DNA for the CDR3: TGTGCCAGCTCACCACCCCTAGCGGGAGGGCCATACAATGAGCAGTTCTTC.

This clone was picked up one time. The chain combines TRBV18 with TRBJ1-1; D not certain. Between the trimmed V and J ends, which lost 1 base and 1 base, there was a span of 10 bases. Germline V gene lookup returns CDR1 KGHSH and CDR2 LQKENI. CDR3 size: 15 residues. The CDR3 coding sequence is TGTGCCAGCTCACCACGGGATCACGGGAACACTGAAGCTTTCTTT. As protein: CASSPRDHGNTEAFF.

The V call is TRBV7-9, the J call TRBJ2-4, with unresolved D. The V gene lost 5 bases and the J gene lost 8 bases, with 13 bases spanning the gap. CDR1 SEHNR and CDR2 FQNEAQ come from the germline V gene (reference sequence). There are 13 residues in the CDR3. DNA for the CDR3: TGTGCCAGCAGCCCCCAGACCTTAGACATTCAGTACTTC. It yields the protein CASSPQTLDIQYF.

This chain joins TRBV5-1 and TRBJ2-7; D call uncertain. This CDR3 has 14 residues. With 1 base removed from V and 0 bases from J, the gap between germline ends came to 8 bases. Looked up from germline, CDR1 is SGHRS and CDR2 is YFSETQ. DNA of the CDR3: TGCGCCAGCAGCTTGCACAGATCCTCCTACGAGCAGTACTTC. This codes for CASSLHRSSYEQYF.

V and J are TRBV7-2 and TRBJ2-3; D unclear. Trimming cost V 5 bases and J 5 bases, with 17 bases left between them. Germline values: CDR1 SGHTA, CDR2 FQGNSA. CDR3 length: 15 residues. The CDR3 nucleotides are TGTGCCAGCAGCGCCCCACCAGGCGGTGGAGATACGCAGTATTTT. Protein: CASSAPPGGGDTQYF.

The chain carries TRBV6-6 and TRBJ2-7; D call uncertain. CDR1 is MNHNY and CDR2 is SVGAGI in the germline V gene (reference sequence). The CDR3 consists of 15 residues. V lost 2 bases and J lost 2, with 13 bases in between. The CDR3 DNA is TGTGCCAGCAGTTACACAAGGAACTGGGCCTACGAGCAGTACTTC. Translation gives CASSYTRNWAYEQYF.

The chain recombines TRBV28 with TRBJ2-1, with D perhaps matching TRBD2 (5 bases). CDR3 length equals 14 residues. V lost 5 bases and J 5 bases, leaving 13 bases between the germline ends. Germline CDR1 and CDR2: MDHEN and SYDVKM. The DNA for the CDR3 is TGTGCCAGCAGTCTGGTCGGACTGAACAATGAGCAGTTCTTC. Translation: CASSLVGLNNEQFF.

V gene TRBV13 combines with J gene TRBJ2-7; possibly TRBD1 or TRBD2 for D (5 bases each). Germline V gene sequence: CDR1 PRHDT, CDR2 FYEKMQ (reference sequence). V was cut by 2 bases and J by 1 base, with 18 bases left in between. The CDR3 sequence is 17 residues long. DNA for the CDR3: TGTGCCAGCAGCTTAACTTTGTGGGGGTCGGAATCCTACGAGCAGTACTTC. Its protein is CASSLTLWGSESYEQYF.

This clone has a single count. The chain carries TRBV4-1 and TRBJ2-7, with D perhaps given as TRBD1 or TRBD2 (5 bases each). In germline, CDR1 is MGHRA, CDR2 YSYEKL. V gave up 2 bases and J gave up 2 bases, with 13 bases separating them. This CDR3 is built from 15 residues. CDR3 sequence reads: CASSQPGRRTYEQYF. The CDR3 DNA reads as TGCGCCAGCAGCCAACCGGGACGAAGAACCTACGAGCAGTACTTC.

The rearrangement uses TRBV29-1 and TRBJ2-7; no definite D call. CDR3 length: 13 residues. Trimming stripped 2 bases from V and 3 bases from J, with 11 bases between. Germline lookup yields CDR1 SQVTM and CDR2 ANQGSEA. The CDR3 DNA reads TGCAGCGTTGAAACGGCAGGCCTCTACGAGCAGTACTTC. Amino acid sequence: CSVETAGLYEQYF.

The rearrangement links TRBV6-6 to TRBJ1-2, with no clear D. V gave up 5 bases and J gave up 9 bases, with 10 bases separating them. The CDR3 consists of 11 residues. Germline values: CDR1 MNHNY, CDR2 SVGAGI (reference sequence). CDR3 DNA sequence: TGTGCCAGCAGTGACCAACTCAGCTACACCTTC. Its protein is CASSDQLSYTF.

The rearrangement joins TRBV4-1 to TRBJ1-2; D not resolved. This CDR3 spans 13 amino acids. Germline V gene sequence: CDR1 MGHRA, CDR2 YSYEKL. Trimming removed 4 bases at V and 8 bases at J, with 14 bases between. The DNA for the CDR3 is TGCGCCAGCAGCCCTAGAGGGTCCAAGGGCTACACCTTC. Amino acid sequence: CASSPRGSKGYTF.

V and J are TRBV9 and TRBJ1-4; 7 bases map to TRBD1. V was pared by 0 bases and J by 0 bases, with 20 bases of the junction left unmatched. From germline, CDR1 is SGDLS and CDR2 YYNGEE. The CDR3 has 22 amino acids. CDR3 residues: CASSVVGGGHTGTAATNEKLFF. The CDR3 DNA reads TGTGCCAGCAGCGTAGTAGGGGGGGGACACACCGGGACAGCCGCAACTAATGAAAAACTGTTTTTT.

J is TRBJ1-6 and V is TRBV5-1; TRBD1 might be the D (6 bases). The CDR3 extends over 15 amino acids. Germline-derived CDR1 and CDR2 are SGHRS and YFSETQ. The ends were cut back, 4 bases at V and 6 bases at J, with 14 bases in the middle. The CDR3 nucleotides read TGCGCCAGCAGCGCCCGGACAGCGCTTAATTCACCCCTCCACTTT. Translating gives CASSARTALNSPLHF.

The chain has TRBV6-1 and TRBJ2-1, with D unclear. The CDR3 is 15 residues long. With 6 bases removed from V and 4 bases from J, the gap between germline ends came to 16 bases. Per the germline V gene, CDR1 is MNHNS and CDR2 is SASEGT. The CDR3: CASRVDISLYNEQFF. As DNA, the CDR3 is TGTGCCAGCAGAGTCGACATTTCCTTATACAATGAGCAGTTCTTC.

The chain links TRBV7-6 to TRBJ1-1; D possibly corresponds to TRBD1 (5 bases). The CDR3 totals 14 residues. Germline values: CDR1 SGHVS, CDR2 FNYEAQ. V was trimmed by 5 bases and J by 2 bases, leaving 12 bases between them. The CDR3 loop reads CASSKTGENTEAFF. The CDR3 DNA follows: TGTGCCAGCAGCAAAACAGGAGAAAACACTGAAGCTTTCTTT.

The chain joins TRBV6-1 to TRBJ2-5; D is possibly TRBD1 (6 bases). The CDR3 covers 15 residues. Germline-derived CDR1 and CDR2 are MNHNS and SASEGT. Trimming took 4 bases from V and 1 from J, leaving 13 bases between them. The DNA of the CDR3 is TGTGCCAGCAGTGGGGGGCGCGGCCCCCAAGAGACCCAGTACTTC. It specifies CASSGGRGPQETQYF.

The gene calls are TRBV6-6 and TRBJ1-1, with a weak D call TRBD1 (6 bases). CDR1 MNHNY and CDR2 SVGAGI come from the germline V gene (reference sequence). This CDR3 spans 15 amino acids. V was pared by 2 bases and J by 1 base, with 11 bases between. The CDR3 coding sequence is TGTGCCAGCAGTTACACCCGGGGGCCGAACACTGAAGCTTTCTTT. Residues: CASSYTRGPNTEAFF.

Here the CDR3 DNA reads TGTGCCAGCAGCTTGGCCTGGAAGTCTAACTATGGCTACACCTTC. Protein product: CASSLAWKSNYGYTF. V gene TRBV5-6 combines with J gene TRBJ1-2; no firm D call. The CDR3 has 15 amino acids. The V gene lost 0 bases and the J gene lost 0 bases, with 9 bases spanning the gap. CDR1 and CDR2 from the germline V gene are SGHDT and YYEEEE.

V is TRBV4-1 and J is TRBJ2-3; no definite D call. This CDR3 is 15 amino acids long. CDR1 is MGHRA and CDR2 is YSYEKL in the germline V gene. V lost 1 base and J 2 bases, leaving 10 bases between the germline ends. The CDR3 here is CASSQGFSFTDTQYF. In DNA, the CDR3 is TGCGCCAGCAGCCAAGGTTTTAGCTTCACAGATACGCAGTATTTT.